The sequence of this T cell receptor (beta chain) was determined in a study of long-term antiretroviral therapy in people with HIV. V lost 8 bases and J lost 0; bases outside the gene matches: 4. The length of the CDR3 is 14 residues. Germline V gene sequence: CDR1 MNHNS, CDR2 SASEGT. The libraries were made with immunoSEQ v3.0 at survey level. Using immunoSEQ multiplex PCR, the repertoire was profiled, and TCRdb retains in-frame clones only, with some absent. The sample contains approximately 12,000 clones, around 76% of which appear only once. The V and J genes are TRBV6-1 and TRBJ2-1, with TRBD2 matching over 7 bases. This sequence originates from a man in his fifties or sixties with HIV. The source material was unsorted PBMCs, sampled just over 8 years after starting antiretroviral therapy. CDR3 in amino acids: CASLGGSSYNEQFF. The CDR3 coding sequence is TGTGCCAGCCTGGGGGGGAGCTCCTACAATGAGCAGTTCTTC.